This passage covers 3 T cell receptor beta chains from one sample sequenced in a study of CD8+ T cells in alopecia areata. Described treatment: oral pan-JAK inhibitor, 5-10 mg twice daily. Following extraction, RNA underwent reverse transcription to cDNA, which served as the sequencing template. Measured with immunoSEQ multiplex PCR; TCRdb has only the in-frame clones, and not every one. The profile shows around 190,000 clones, roughly 60% of them singletons. The sequencing used CD4+ T cells sorted from blood, collected at week 24, from a patient treated with tofacitinib. These receptors came from a human donor with alopecia areata.

This clone was counted between two and nine times. DNA of the CDR3: TGCGCCAGCAGCCAAGTGGCAGATACCTACGAGCAGTACTTC. It is translated as CASSQVADTYEQYF. V gene TRBV4-3 combines with J gene TRBJ2-7; D not certain. The CDR3 consists of 14 residues. CDR1 is LGHNA, CDR2 YSLEER, per germline. The germline V and J ends were trimmed by 1 base and 2 bases, with 9 bases remaining between them.

The V and J genes are TRBV29-1 and TRBJ1-1; no clear D gene. Germline CDR1 and CDR2: SQVTM and ANQGSEA. V was clipped by 5 bases and J by 6 bases, with 25 bases between them. The CDR3 has 16 residues. CDR3 loop: CSVSNKAGVSSAEAFF. The DNA for the CDR3 is TGCAGCGTTTCAAACAAAGCCGGGGTTAGTAGCGCTGAAGCTTTCTTT.

The J gene is TRBJ2-2, the V gene TRBV12-5; weak D call: TRBD1 (6 bases). Trimming removed 1 base from V and 6 bases from J, with 12 bases in between. Germline CDR1 is LGHNT and CDR2 is FRNRAP. CDR3 size: 15 residues. In DNA form, the CDR3 reads TGTGCTAGTGGTTTGGGGGAACAGGGTCCCGGGGAGCTGTTTTTT. Residues: CASGLGEQGPGELFF.